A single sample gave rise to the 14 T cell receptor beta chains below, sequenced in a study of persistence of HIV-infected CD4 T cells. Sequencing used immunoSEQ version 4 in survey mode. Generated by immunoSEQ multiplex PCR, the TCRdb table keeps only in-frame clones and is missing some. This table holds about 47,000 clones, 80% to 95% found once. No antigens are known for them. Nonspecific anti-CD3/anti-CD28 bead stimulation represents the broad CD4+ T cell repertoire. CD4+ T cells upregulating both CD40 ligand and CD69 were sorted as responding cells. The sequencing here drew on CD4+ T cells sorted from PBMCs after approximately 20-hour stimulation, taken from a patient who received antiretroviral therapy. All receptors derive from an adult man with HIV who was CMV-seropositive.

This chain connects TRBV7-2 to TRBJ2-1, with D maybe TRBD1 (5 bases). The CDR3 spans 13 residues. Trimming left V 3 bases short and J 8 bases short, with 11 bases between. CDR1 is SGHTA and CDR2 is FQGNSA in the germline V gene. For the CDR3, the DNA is TGTGCCAGCAGCTTTGGGGCCGGAGATGAGCAGTTCTTC. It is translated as CASSFGAGDEQFF.

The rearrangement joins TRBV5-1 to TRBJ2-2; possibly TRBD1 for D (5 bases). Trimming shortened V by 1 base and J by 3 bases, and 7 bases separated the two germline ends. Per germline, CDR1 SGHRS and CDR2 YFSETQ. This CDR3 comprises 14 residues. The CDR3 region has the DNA TGCGCCAGCAGCTTGCAAGGGGACACCGGGGAGCTGTTTTTT. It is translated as CASSLQGDTGELFF.

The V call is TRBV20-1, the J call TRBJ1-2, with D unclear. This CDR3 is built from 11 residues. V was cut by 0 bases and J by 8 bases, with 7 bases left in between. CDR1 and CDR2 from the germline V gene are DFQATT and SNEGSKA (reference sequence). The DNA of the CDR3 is TGCAGTGCTAGAGATGTTTGGGGCTACACCTTC. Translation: CSARDVWGYTF.

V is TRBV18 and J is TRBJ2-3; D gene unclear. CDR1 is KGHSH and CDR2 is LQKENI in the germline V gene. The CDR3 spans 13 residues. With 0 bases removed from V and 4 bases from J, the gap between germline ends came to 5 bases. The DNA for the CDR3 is TGTGCCAGCTCACCACCTTCCTCAGATACGCAGTATTTT. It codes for CASSPPSSDTQYF.

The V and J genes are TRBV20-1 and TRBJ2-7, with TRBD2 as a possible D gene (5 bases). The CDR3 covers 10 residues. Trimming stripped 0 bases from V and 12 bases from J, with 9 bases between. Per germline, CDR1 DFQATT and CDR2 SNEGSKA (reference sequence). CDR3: CSARDRGAYF. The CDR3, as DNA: TGCAGTGCTAGAGACCGGGGTGCGTACTTC.

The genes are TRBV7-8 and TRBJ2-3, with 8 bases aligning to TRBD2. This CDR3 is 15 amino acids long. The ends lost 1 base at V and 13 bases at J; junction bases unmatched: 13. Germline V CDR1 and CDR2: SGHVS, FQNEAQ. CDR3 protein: CASSLGRESGTRKYF. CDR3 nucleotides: TGTGCCAGCAGCTTAGGGAGGGAATCGGGGACTAGGAAGTATTTT.

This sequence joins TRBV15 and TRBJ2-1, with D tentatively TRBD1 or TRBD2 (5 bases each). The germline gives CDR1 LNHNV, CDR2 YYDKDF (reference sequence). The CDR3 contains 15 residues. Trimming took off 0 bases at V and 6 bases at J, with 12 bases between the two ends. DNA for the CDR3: TGTGCCACCAGCAGAGACTCTACCGGGACCAATGAGCAGTTCTTC. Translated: CATSRDSTGTNEQFF.

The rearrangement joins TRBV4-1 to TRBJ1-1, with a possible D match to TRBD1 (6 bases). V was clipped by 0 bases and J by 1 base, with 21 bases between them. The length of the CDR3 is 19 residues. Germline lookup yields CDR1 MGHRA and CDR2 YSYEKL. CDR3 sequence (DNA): TGCGCCAGCAGCCAAGAATCGGGTGGGGGCAGGGGCCGGAACACTGAAGCTTTCTTT. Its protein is CASSQESGGGRGRNTEAFF.

CDR3: CASSRTSRGGGNTGELFF. The DNA of the CDR3 is TGTGCCAGCAGCCGGACGTCTAGGGGCGGGGGGAACACCGGGGAGCTGTTTTTT. V gene TRBV3-1 (or the pseudogene TRBV3-2) combines with J gene TRBJ2-2; TRBD2 agrees at 7 bases. Germline V gene sequence: CDR1 LGHDT, CDR2 YNNKEL (reference sequence). With V trimmed by 4 bases and J by 1 base, 12 bases remained unmatched. The CDR3 length is 18 residues.

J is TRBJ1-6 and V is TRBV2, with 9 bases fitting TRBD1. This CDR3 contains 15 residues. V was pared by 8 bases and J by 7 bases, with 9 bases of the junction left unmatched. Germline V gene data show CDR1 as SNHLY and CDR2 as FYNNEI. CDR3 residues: CASRKTGQGNSPLHF. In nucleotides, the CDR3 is TGTGCCAGCCGTAAAACGGGACAGGGAAATTCACCCCTCCACTTT.

In DNA form, the CDR3 reads TGTGCCAGTAACGTGAGCACTCCCAAGAGCAATCAGCCCCAGCATTTT. Translating gives CASNVSTPKSNQPQHF. The rearrangement joins TRBV19 to TRBJ1-5; D remains ambiguous. The germline V and J ends were trimmed by 7 bases and 1 base, with 17 bases remaining between them. Germline-derived CDR1 and CDR2 are LNHDA and SQIVND (reference sequence). The CDR3 totals 16 residues.

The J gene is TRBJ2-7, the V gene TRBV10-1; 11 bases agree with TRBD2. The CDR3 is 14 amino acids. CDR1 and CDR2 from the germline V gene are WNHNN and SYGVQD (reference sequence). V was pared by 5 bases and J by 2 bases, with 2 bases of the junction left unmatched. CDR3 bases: TGCGCCAGCAGTACTAGCGGGGGACCCTACGAGCAGTACTTC. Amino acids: CASSTSGGPYEQYF.

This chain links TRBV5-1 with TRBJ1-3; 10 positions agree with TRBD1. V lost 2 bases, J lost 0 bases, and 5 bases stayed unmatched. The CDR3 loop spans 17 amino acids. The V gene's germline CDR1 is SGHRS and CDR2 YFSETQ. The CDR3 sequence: CASSFWTGGPSGNTIYF. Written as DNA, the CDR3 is TGCGCCAGCAGCTTCTGGACAGGGGGTCCCTCTGGAAACACCATATATTTT.

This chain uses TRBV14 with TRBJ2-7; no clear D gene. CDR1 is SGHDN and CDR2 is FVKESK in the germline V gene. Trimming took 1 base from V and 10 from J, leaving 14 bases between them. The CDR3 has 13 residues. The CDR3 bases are TGTGCCAGCAGCCAAGGCCCCCTTGTATTTCAGTACTTC. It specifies CASSQGPLVFQYF.